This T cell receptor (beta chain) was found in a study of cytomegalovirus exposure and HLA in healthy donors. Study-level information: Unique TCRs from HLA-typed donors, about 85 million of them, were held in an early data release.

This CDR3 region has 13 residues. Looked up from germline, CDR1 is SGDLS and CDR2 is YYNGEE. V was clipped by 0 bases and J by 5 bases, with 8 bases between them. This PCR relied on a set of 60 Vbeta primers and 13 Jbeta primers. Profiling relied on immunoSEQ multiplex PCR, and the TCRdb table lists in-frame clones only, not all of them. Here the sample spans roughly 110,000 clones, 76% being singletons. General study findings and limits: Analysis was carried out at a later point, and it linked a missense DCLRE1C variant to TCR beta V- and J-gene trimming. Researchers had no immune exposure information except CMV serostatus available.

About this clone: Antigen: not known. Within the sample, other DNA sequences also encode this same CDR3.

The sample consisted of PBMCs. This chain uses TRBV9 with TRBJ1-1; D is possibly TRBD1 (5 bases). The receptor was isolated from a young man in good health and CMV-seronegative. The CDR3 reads CASSVDAGTEAFF. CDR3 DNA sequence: TGTGCCAGCAGCGTAGACGCAGGGACTGAAGCTTTCTTT.